This entry describes one T cell receptor beta chain. This clonotype was seen only a few times. Its binding antigen is unknown. One base away there is no much larger clone; base qualities are not given. The study was a case-control design nested within a healthcare worker cohort in London, UK, with weekly nasopharyngeal swab PCR tests and blood sampling. Healthcare workers were enrolled in the week of the UK lockdown, from 23 to 31 March 2020, and were followed every week for up to roughly 16 weeks. This sample is part of a study of early T cells in non-severe SARS-CoV-2 infection (dated by TCRdb to the early 2020s). For the wider study: TCR sequencing used bulk RNA from unsorted whole blood, so alpha and beta chains could not be paired.

The method was 5' RACE. Sequencing was performed on a NextSeq 500. In the TCR library protocol, unique molecular identifiers were attached to individual cDNA molecules to correct for PCR bias and sequencing error. Both TCR alpha and beta chains were sequenced, and tight co-correlation was observed between alpha and beta sequence abundances in each sample. In the source study's methods: V gene, J gene and CDR3 annotation of TCR sequences was performed with Decombinator V4. TCRs were defined as expanded if a significant change between any two time points was detected under a Poisson model with p below 0.0001. TCR abundances were normalised to the total number of TCRs sequenced per sample and were expressed as counts per million. MAIT TCRs were defined by TRAV1-2 paired with TRAJ12, TRAJ20 or TRAJ33, and iNKT TCRs by TRAV10 paired with TRAJ18. VDJdb, accessed 1 November 2021, was searched for CMV, EBV and SARS-CoV-2 annotated TCRs, with TCRs annotated for multiple antigens excluded. TCRdb reanalyzed the raw reads on its own, using fastp at Q25 for trimming and MiXCR for clone calling, and kept in-frame beta chains. When rows share a CDR3 protein, they turn into one entry using the most common DNA and genes. The V and J calls shown here were made by TCRdb, not taken from the authors' results. Across this sample there are about 60,000 distinct CDR3 sequences, with around 13% seen only once. Together, the top ten hold 3.5% to 5.5% of the sample.

The CDR3, cysteine through phenylalanine, is 14 amino acids long. The CDR3 DNA has 42 bases and is translated from base 1. CDR1 and CDR2 are drawn from the germline V gene (reference sequence): GTSNPN, SVGIG. Unmatched junction bases come to 7, with V trimmed by 2 bases and J by 8 bases. What the authors observed across the whole study: VDJdb matching was skewed toward anti-spike CD8 responses, so virus-specific expansions were likely underestimated and private and CD4 specificities were missed.

The chain is made from TRBV30 and TRBJ2-1; 9 middle bases align to TRBD2. This TCR was sampled from an adult who was a healthcare worker with PCR-confirmed SARS-CoV-2 infection or an uninfected control (not recorded which). The sample taken for sequencing was whole blood. CDR3 sequence: CAWSWRGGRDEQFF. The sequence in DNA is TGTGCCTGGAGTTGGCGGGGGGGCCGGGATGAGCAGTTCTTC.